This T cell receptor (beta chain) was identified in a study of T cells in Graves' hyperthyroidism and ophthalmopathy (dated by TCRdb to the late 2010s). With regard to the full study: Peripheral blood samples were taken at the time of initial diagnosis, prior to any treatment. A discovery cohort of approximately 97 patients, roughly 45 with Graves' ophthalmopathy and 55 to 60 with stable Graves' hyperthyroidism, was used to find distinguishing TCR V-J signatures. Prospective prediction of ophthalmopathy was tested in an independent validation cohort of approximately 18 hyperthyroidism patients and around 16 patients who later progressed to ophthalmopathy. The 80 to 100 discovery patients were randomly divided into training and test sets at a 7:3 ratio. In addition, the study compared T-cell repertoires in thyroid tissue and in blood from several Graves' hyperthyroidism patients. Following sampling, methimazole starting at 30 mg daily was given to hyperthyroidism patients, and high-dose intravenous methylprednisolone was given to ophthalmopathy patients. TCR Vbeta CDR3 sequencing of 135 peripheral blood samples (fewer than 45 ophthalmopathy, about 74 hyperthyroidism and around 17 progressor patients) is reported in the paper. Results the study describes overall, beyond this receptor: Sample size was not statistically predetermined, and blinding of investigators to group allocation was not performed. A model built on a 13 V-J signature distinguished ophthalmopathy from stable hyperthyroidism, reaching roughly 88% sensitivity and 81% to 83% specificity in cross-validation and 80%/75% in testing. In validation, progression to ophthalmopathy was predicted by the model with 65% to 71% sensitivity and about 72% specificity, a median of about 6 months before onset. Most expanded thyroid clonotypes (frequency above 0.001) were also detected in blood, suggesting blood repertoires may reflect thyroid immune responses.

Stable Graves' hyperthyroidism was defined as no progression to ophthalmopathy during 18 months of follow-up. Hyperthyroidism patients were aged 18 to 65 years and newly diagnosed, with disease duration of less than 2 months. Any patient with an uncontrolled infection, another autoimmune disease, pregnancy or lactation was excluded. Clinical symptoms, serum thyroxine and TRAb, thyroid ultrasound, and orbital computed tomography formed the basis for the diagnoses. PBMCs were isolated from about 10 ml of fresh peripheral blood by Ficoll-Paque density gradient centrifugation. Total RNA was extracted using Trizol reagent, and RNA quality was assessed on an Agilent 2100 Bioanalyzer. The TCR beta CDR3 regions were amplified from RNA transcripts. A first-round RT-PCR of the TCR CDR3 used the HTBI primer set with the Qiagen OneStep RT-PCR kit. A second multiplex PCR round built the libraries, followed by size selection and purification. Libraries were sequenced paired-end with 100 bp reads on an Illumina HiSeq2000. In the source study's methods: Raw data were processed with SOAPnuke, discarding reads with adapters, uncalled bases, mean Phred below 15, or no exact constant-primer or identifier match. COPE v1.2.5 was used to merge high-quality paired reads, and clonotypes were defined as unique nucleotide sequences. MiTCR v1.1 was used to align clonotypes to the IMGT TRBV, TRBD and TRBJ reference segments. The analysis included only V-J combinations with a frequency above 0.0001, which together covered 99% to 99.2% of the repertoires. The TCS score was defined as F50 (clonal expansion) divided by E x V (chaos), with BLOSUM62-based TCRdist calculated between CDR3 peptides within each V-J. Welch's t-statistics and random forest reduced 450 to 600 V-J features to about 12, which were used in a naive Bayes classifier (R e1071). TCRdb reworked the public reads: Q25 trimming with fastp, MiXCR clone assembly, productive beta chains retained. Rows matching on CDR3 protein sequence are summarized as one entry with the most common DNA and genes. TCRdb, not the authors, supplied the V and J calls. Counted in this sample were a few hundred thousand distinct CDR3 sequences; roughly 23% of them appeared once. The ten largest clones take up around half of the sample.

Its CDR3 holds 15 amino acids, cysteine through phenylalanine. The retained sequence is limited to the CDR3, 45 bases, with the frame set at the first base. The germline V gene sets CDR1 to ENHRY and CDR2 to SYGVKD. The V end gives up 1 base and the J end 5 bases, leaving 3 bases in the junction not matched to a gene. This clonotype was seen repeatedly, ten times or more. No antigen is known for it. Per-nucleotide qualities are absent, and no much larger clonotype sits a single base away. Sequenced: blood. Recombination connected TRBV10-3 to TRBJ2-2, and 8 junctional nucleotides match TRBD2. The receptor was derived from a woman aged 50 to 60 with Graves' hyperthyroidism. CDR3 protein: CAISELAGRTGELFF. The nucleotide sequence is given as TGTGCCATCAGTGAGTTAGCGGGACGGACCGGGGAGCTGTTTTTT.